These 21 T cell receptor beta chains came from one sample sequenced in a study of identical twins. A single record per CDR3 protein comes from TCRdb applying MiXCR to the 5' RACE reads. The data contain about 530,000 distinct CDR3 sequences, about 20% of them seen just once; the ten biggest clones take up 0.4% to 0.6%. A further study also used this sample, focusing on yellow fever vaccine responses in identical twins.

The sequencing sample was made of CD4+ T cells sorted from blood. The receptors shown here come from a woman between 18 and 30 years old in good health.

This clonotype has just one count. The chain joins TRBV12-3 or TRBV12-4 to TRBJ2-7; 7 nucleotides line up with TRBD2. V gave up 2 bases and J gave up 7 bases; unmatched junction bases: 8. The CDR3 totals 14 residues. The CDR3 region is CASSLSSGGGEQYF. CDR3 in DNA: TGTGCCAGCAGTTTAAGTTCGGGGGGTGGGGAGCAGTACTTC.

This CDR3 reads CASSQSLVPGANVLTF. The CDR3 nucleotides read TGTGCCAGCAGTCAGTCTCTAGTCCCTGGGGCCAACGTCCTGACTTTC. The gene calls are TRBV6-1 and TRBJ2-6, with unresolved D. The CDR3 has 16 residues. Trimming pared 5 bases from V and 2 bases from J, leaving 13 bases between. Germline V gene lookup returns CDR1 MNHNS and CDR2 SASEGT.

The chain carries TRBV13 and TRBJ1-2; D is uncertain. Germline CDR1 and CDR2: PRHDT and FYEKMQ (reference sequence). This CDR3 spans 10 amino acids. With 5 bases removed from V and 8 bases from J, the gap between germline ends came to 6 bases. The CDR3 region is CASSDGGYTF. The CDR3 DNA is TGTGCCAGCAGCGACGGGGGCTACACCTTC.

The chain couples TRBV9 to TRBJ2-1, with TRBD1 matching 7 bases. V dropped 0 bases and J dropped 4; count of bases not matched to a gene: 4. This CDR3 region has 15 residues. Germline V gene data show CDR1 as SGDLS and CDR2 as YYNGEE. CDR3 sequence: CASSVDSGGYNEQFF. Here the CDR3 DNA reads TGTGCCAGCAGCGTAGACTCAGGGGGATACAATGAGCAGTTCTTC.

This clonotype was picked up a small number of times. This chain links TRBV5-5 with TRBJ2-7; TRBD2 matches 8 bases. CDR3 length: 16 residues. J lost 1 base, V lost 6 bases, and 12 bases had no gene match. Germline-derived CDR1 and CDR2 are SGHKS and YYEKEE (reference sequence). The chain's CDR3 is CASTLTGGAGSYEQYF. The CDR3 region has the DNA TGTGCCAGCACCTTAACCGGGGGGGCGGGGTCCTACGAGCAGTACTTC.

The chain employs TRBV5-1 and TRBJ2-5; 9 nucleotides align to TRBD2. Per the germline V gene, CDR1 is SGHRS and CDR2 is YFSETQ. The CDR3 covers 16 residues. The V segment lost 3 bases and the J segment 5 bases; nucleotides outside the gene matches: 11. The CDR3 is CASSSLAASGIETQYF. The CDR3 bases are TGCGCCAGCAGCTCCCTTGCGGCTAGCGGGATTGAGACCCAGTACTTC.

The chain carries TRBV7-2 and TRBJ2-7, with TRBD2 identical over 8 bases. V trimming: 0 bases; J trimming: 3 bases; junction bases outside the gene matches: 7. CDR3 length: 16 amino acids. The germline gives CDR1 SGHTA, CDR2 FQGNSA. CDR3 DNA: TGTGCCAGCAGCTTAGCCAGACTAGCGCAAAACTACGAGCAGTACTTC. Translation gives CASSLARLAQNYEQYF. Variable domain in full (rest from reference TRBV7-2 and TRBJ2-7): GAGVSQSPSNKVTEKGKDVELRCDPISGHTALYWYRQSLGQGLEFLIYFQGNSAPDKSGLPSDRFSAERTGGSVSTLTIQRTQQEDSAVYLCASSLARLAQNYEQYFGPGTRLTVT.

The chain is built from TRBV11-2 and TRBJ1-1; D call uncertain. There are 14 residues in the CDR3. Germline V lookup: CDR1 SGHAT, CDR2 FQNNGV. Trimming shortened V by 1 base and J by 1 base, and 7 bases separated the two germline ends. Here the CDR3 DNA reads TGTGCCAGCAGCTTAGTCTTGGGGAACACTGAAGCTTTCTTT. Its translation: CASSLVLGNTEAFF.

Turning to this clonotype: The junction differs from germline at one of its ends, possibly a read error. The V and J genes are TRBV20-1 and TRBJ1-3; the D is unclear. The CDR3 extends over 15 amino acids. The germline V gene has CDR1 DFQATT and CDR2 SNEGSKA (reference sequence). CDR3 loop: CSARGGEGSGNTINF. The CDR3 coding sequence is TGCAGTGCTAGAGGTGGCGAGGGCTCCGGAAACACCATAAATTTT.

V gene TRBV5-1 combines with J gene TRBJ2-7; D ambiguous. Germline V gene sequence: CDR1 SGHRS, CDR2 YFSETQ. V was trimmed by 5 bases and J by 0 bases, leaving 15 bases between them. The CDR3 has 15 amino acids. The CDR3 loop is CASRDGPNVSYEQYF. CDR3 nucleotide sequence: TGCGCCAGCAGGGACGGGCCCAATGTCTCCTACGAGCAGTACTTC.

This clonotype was seen a few times. The V gene is TRBV12-3 or TRBV12-4, the J gene TRBJ1-1; D is uncertain. The CDR3 covers 11 residues. Trimming took 7 bases from V and 1 from J, leaving 4 bases between them. CDR3: CASIWNTEAFF. Written as DNA, the CDR3 is TGTGCCAGCATTTGGAACACTGAAGCTTTCTTT.

This rearrangement joins TRBV24-1 to TRBJ2-1; either TRBD1 or TRBD2 may supply D (5 bases each). Per the germline V gene, CDR1 is KGHDR and CDR2 is SFDVKD. Between the trimmed V and J ends, which lost 2 bases and 5 bases, there was a span of 12 bases. The CDR3 has 15 residues. The CDR3 coding sequence is TGTGCCACCAGTGATTCGGGACCCGTCGACAATGAGCAGTTCTTC. This translates into CATSDSGPVDNEQFF.

This clonotype occurred a few times. The rearrangement joins TRBV11-1 to TRBJ2-7, with TRBD2 matching 11 bases. In germline, CDR1 is SGHAT, CDR2 FQDESV (reference sequence). The V gene end was trimmed by 4 bases and the J gene end by 0 bases; junction bases not matched to a gene: 8. CDR3 length: 17 amino acids. In nucleotides, the CDR3 is TGTGCCAGCAGCTCGTTAGCGGGAGGGGTGAACTCCTACGAGCAGTACTTC. It translates to CASSSLAGGVNSYEQYF. Full variable domain (remainder filled in from reference TRBV11-1 and TRBJ2-7): EAEVAQSPRYKITEKSQAVAFWCDPISGHATLYWYRQILGQGPELLVQFQDESVVDDSQLPKDRFSAERLKGVDSTLKIQPAELGDSAMYLCASSSLAGGVNSYEQYFGPGTRLTVT.

The chain joins TRBV7-6 to TRBJ1-1, with 12 bases matching TRBD1. The CDR3 extends over 16 amino acids. V was pared by 2 bases and J by 5 bases, with 6 bases of the junction left unmatched. Germline CDR1 and CDR2: SGHVS and FNYEAQ. The CDR3 sequence: CASSLSGQGARTEAFF. CDR3 in DNA: TGTGCCAGCAGCTTATCGGGACAGGGGGCTAGAACTGAAGCTTTCTTT.

A few counts support this clonotype. The CDR3 DNA sequence: TGCGCCAGCAGCTTGGCACACCGACGGGAGTTCCCAGATACGCAGTATTTT. Translated, it gives CASSLAHRREFPDTQYF. The rearrangement joins TRBV5-1 to TRBJ2-3; D possibly corresponds to TRBD2 (6 bases). Trimming took 0 bases from V and 4 from J, leaving 18 bases between them. Germline lookup yields CDR1 SGHRS and CDR2 YFSETQ. CDR3 length: 17 residues.

There are a few counts of this clonotype. The rearrangement links TRBV29-1 to TRBJ2-3, with 7 bases identical to TRBD2. CDR1 is SQVTM and CDR2 is ANQGSEA in the germline V gene. V trimming: 5 bases; J trimming: 0 bases; junction bases outside the gene matches: 5. The CDR3 extends over 14 amino acids. The DNA for the CDR3 is TGCAGCGTTAGAGCGGGAACCAGCACAGATACGCAGTATTTT. It translates to CSVRAGTSTDTQYF.

The chain links TRBV25-1 to TRBJ2-5, with D uncertain. The ends were cut back, 0 bases at V and 5 bases at J, with 7 bases in the middle. The CDR3 extends over 13 amino acids. Per germline, CDR1 MGHDK and CDR2 SYGVNS. CDR3 sequence reads: CASSEYGLETQYF. CDR3 nucleotide sequence: TGTGCCAGCAGTGAATACGGGCTGGAGACCCAGTACTTC.

In its sample, this clonotype was seen a few times. V is TRBV29-1 and J is TRBJ2-5; TRBD1 matches 12 bases. Germline V lookup: CDR1 SQVTM, CDR2 ANQGSEA. V lost 7 bases to trimming and J lost 5 bases; unmatched junction nucleotides: 14. This CDR3 region has 16 residues. This CDR3 is CSAMNFGTGGAETQYF. The CDR3 DNA is TGCAGCGCCATGAATTTCGGGACAGGGGGCGCGGAGACCCAGTACTTC. The whole variable domain, filled in from reference TRBV29-1 and TRBJ2-5, reads SAVISQKPSRDICQRGTSLTIQCQVDSQVTMMFWYRQQPGQSLTLIATANQGSEATYESGFVIDKFPISRPNLTFSTLTVSNMSPEDSSIYLCSAMNFGTGGAETQYFGPGTRLLVL.

The V call is TRBV5-8, the J call TRBJ2-2; the D gene is possibly TRBD1 (5 bases). This CDR3 is built from 17 residues. The ends were cut back, 0 bases at V and 1 base at J, with 13 bases in the middle. Germline values: CDR1 SGHTS, CDR2 YDEGEE. As DNA, the CDR3 is TGTGCCAGCAGCTTGGGCCGGACACGGCGGAACACCGGGGAGCTGTTTTTT. Translated: CASSLGRTRRNTGELFF.

This clonotype was seen a handful of times. J is TRBJ2-7 and V is TRBV6-5, with 9 bases matching TRBD2. Germline V gene sequence: CDR1 MNHEY, CDR2 SVGAGI. Germline trimming cut 0 bases from V and 4 bases from J; bases unmatched to any gene: 7. The CDR3 has 16 residues. Here the CDR3 DNA reads TGTGCCAGCAGTTACTCCTCTAGCGGGAAACGGTACGAGCAGTACTTC. This gives the protein CASSYSSSGKRYEQYF.

This clonotype has only a few counts. This sequence joins TRBV15 and TRBJ2-1; D is perhaps TRBD2 (6 bases). The CDR3 has 14 amino acids. The V end was cut by 5 bases, the J end by 4 bases, with 12 bases between. Per germline, CDR1 LNHNV and CDR2 YYDKDF (reference sequence). Here the CDR3 DNA reads TGTGCCACCAGCTCAGACGGGGGTTACAATGAGCAGTTCTTC. Translating gives CATSSDGGYNEQFF. The complete variable domain, with remaining parts taken from reference TRBV15 and TRBJ2-1, reads DAMVIQNPRYQVTQFGKPVTLSCSQTLNHNVMYWYQQKSSQAPKLLFHYYDKDFNNEADTPDNFQSRRPNTSFCFLDIRSPGLGDTAMYLCATSSDGGYNEQFFGPGTRLTVL.